A selection of T cell receptor beta chains follows, all from one sample in a study of T cell repertoires in cytomegalovirus infection. No antigen has been assigned to these receptors. TCRdb reprocessed the reads via MiXCR and lists one record per CDR3 protein. The data hold about 900,000 distinct CDR3 sequences, with around 31% observed a single time. The sample consisted of cultured CD8+ T cells from PBMCs, taken from culture after CMV antigen stimulation. These receptors came from a human donor in good health (CMV status not recorded). Some clones in this sample may be carry-over from other donors' samples. Each CDR3 is given with its conserved first and last residue. Fields, in order: V gene, CDR3 protein.

TRBV5-6,CASSLEGLGSTDTQYF
TRBV27,CASSLRGTGGYTF
TRBV7-6,CASSPGAATWTSGDSYEQYF
TRBV7-3,CASSPEGQQETQYF
TRBV10-3,CAIRDDVSMPQHF
TRBV6-5,CASSYSLGGREAFF
TRBV6-5,CASSSPFRAPSTDTQYF
TRBV10-3,CAISENTGADGYTF
TRBV7-9,CASSSPGTAGNTIYF
TRBV6-6,CASSYGVGANYGYTF
TRBV2,CASSEKTDRGQGRTGELFF
TRBV7-6,CASSHPEGGANTGELFF
TRBV6-1,CASRQSKPQHF
TRBV6-4,CASSDSAGSNYGYTF
TRBV6-5,CASGRQGNNQPQHF
TRBV5-6,CASSFGQAETQYF
TRBV6-6,CASSYLTSDRVEETQYF
TRBV4-2,CASSQDIAGTGANVLTF
TRBV9,CASSPSGTSGGAGNEQFF
TRBV7-7,CASSWGISYEQYF
TRBV4-3,CASSQETWQKEELFF
TRBV7-2,CASSPRGGIYADTQYF
TRBV12-5,CASGPSYNEQFF
TRBV4-2,CASSQDPLAGGMHEQFF
TRBV5-6,CASSLAETGTPGLNTEAFF
TRBV19,CASSPRVGEKLFF
TRBV25-1,CASSERGGLDEQFF